This record looks at one T cell receptor (beta chain) sequence and its context. The antigen remains undetermined. This record comes from a study of cytomegalovirus exposure and HLA in healthy donors. The protocol was immunoSEQ multiplex PCR, while the TCRdb copy is restricted to in-frame clones and leaves out a portion. The sample includes under 200,000 clones, 65% to 90% of them seen just once. Study conclusions and caveats: The study put some 160 TCR beta chains on its list as cytomegalovirus-associated.

The receptor's source is a woman under 30 in good health and CMV-seronegative. The sequencing sample was made of PBMCs.

CDR3 in DNA: TGTGCCAGTAATTGGGGGGGAGGGGCAAATCAGCCCCAGCATTTT. It translates to CASNWGGGANQPQHF. The rearrangement uses TRBV19 and TRBJ1-5; D perhaps matches TRBD1 (5 bases). Germline V gene lookup returns CDR1 LNHDA and CDR2 SQIVND (reference sequence). This CDR3 is built from 15 residues. The ends were cut back, 7 bases at V and 4 bases at J, with 17 bases in the middle.